The T cell receptor beta chain described here comes from a study of human T cells and chemical hapten exposure. Across the whole study: Recorded diagnoses among the mostly female patients were alopecia areata, totalis or universalis. Study outcomes and limitations: Expanded TCRs grouped into significantly more large CDR3 similarity clusters than controls produced.

This clonotype was counted ten times or more. Its antigen is not identified. The junction departs from germline at one end; a sequencing error may be responsible. TCRdb independently ran MiXCR on the RACE reads; one entry per CDR3 protein. The profile shows around 39,000 distinct CDR3 sequences, 5.5% to 8% of them singletons. Regarding time point: patch test 1, 2 weeks after DPC sensitization. Treatment of the sample: therapeutic diphenylcyclopropenone sensitization with weekly scalp DPC. Total RNA was isolated from unfractionated whole blood. Investigators collected blood before applying each patch test. The sequencing used whole blood, collected in connection with sensitization to the hapten diphenylcyclopropenone (DPC). The TCR sequence derives from a woman aged 25 to 39 with alopecia areata. Some clones in this sample may be carry-over from other donors' samples.

The chain's CDR3 is CASSFLPGLKDF. As DNA, the CDR3 is TGTGCCAGCAGTTTCCTCCCGGGCCTTAAGGATTTT. The chain carries TRBV27 and TRBJ2-3; D uncertain. Germline loops: CDR1 MNHEY, CDR2 SMNVEV (reference sequence). This CDR3 spans 12 amino acids.